The clone carrying this T cell receptor (beta chain) has a handful of counts. Antigen: not known. The CDR3 length is 12 residues. V lost 7 bases and J 1 base, leaving 8 bases between the germline ends. The germline V gene has CDR1 SGHNT and CDR2 YYREEE (reference sequence). The method was immunoSEQ multiplex PCR; TCRdb's version includes in-frame clones alone and lacks a portion of them. The sample records around 100,000 clones, roughly 93% being singletons. The sample originates from a study of graft-versus-host responses after intestinal transplantation. About the research overall: Recipients had multivisceral, liver-intestinal, or isolated intestinal transplants. Induction using anti-thymocyte globulin, followed by tacrolimus and steroids for two to three years, was given to all recipients.

Findings and caveats of the study: Declining HvG levels early post-transplant were linked to peak circulating GvH clone levels. The marrow of recipients harbored GvH clones, and ileum or blood showed some of them first.

V and J are TRBV5-4 and TRBJ1-1; D gene ambiguous. The sample consisted of unstimulated CD8+ T cells sorted from spleen or lymph node cells, taken before intestinal transplant. The sequence was obtained from a human donor who received an intestinal transplant. The CDR3 nucleotides read TGTGCCAGCCCCAGTGGGAACACTGAAGCTTTCTTT. Translating gives CASPSGNTEAFF. The whole variable domain, filled in from reference TRBV5-4 and TRBJ1-1, reads ETGVTQSPTHLIKTRGQQVTLRCSSQSGHNTVSWYQQALGQGPQFIFQYYREEENGRGNFPPRFSGLQFPNYSSELNVNALELDDSALYLCASPSGNTEAFFGQGTRLTVV.